The sample holds many counts of the clone carrying this T cell receptor beta chain. Its matching antigen is unknown. The cDNA was synthesized by means of template-switch 5'RACE, which was carried out with 10-nucleotide random UMIs. TCRdb reprocessed the 5' RACE reads via MiXCR and lists one record per CDR3 protein. The data show tens of thousands of distinct CDR3 sequences, about 2.5% seen once. This specimen belongs to a study of neurological immune-mediated disorders. Study results and limitations: The multiple sclerosis repertoire cluster had no clinical or MRI feature associated with it.

The CDR3 spans 13 residues. The J segment lost 6 bases and the V segment lost 5 bases, leaving 6 bases of the junction unmatched. Germline CDR1 and CDR2: SEHNR and FQNEAQ (reference sequence). The receptor comes from a man aged 45 to 65 with multiple sclerosis. The genes are TRBV7-9 and TRBJ2-7, with 8 bases that match TRBD2. Material: PBMCs. CDR3 nucleotide sequence: TGTGCCAGCAGCACTGCCGGGGGGGTCGAGCAGTACTTC. This sequence encodes CASSTAGGVEQYF.